Listed below are T cell receptor beta chains from one sample, sequenced in a study of T-cell memory formation after mild COVID-19. MiXCR, applied by TCRdb to the 5' RACE reads, yields one record per CDR3 protein. The sample has more than 450,000 distinct CDR3 sequences; under 20% are singletons. Sequencing was performed on PBMCs or a T cell subset sorted from them (not recorded which). The receptor source for this set is an adult woman who had mild COVID-19 (a few samples of this study predate the infection). Cell type and time point are not known. Each CDR3 is given with its conserved first and last residue. D genes are given only for firm matches. Clone size is stated in some rows and not others, as once, few, many or a class when expanded.

DNA: TGCAGTGCTAGAGATCAGGGAGTAAACATTCAGTACTTC; CDR3: CSARDQGVNIQYF; J: TRBJ2-4; length: 13; D: .; size: few; V: TRBV20-1
DNA: TGCAGTGCTAGAGATTACAGAAACTACGAGCAGTACTTC; CDR3: CSARDYRNYEQYF; J: TRBJ2-7; length: 13; D: .; size: few; V: TRBV20-1
DNA: TGCAGTGCCCAGGACAGGGCCACCCAGCCCCAGCATTTT; CDR3: CSAQDRATQPQHF; J: TRBJ1-5; length: 13; D: TRBD1; size: .; V: TRBV20-1
DNA: TGCAGCGGAGAAAACACCGGGGAGCTGTTTTTT; CDR3: CSGENTGELFF; J: TRBJ2-2; length: 11; D: .; size: few; V: TRBV29-1
DNA: TGCAGTGCTAGAGATGGCGGGAGGCAAGATACGCAGTATTTT; CDR3: CSARDGGRQDTQYF; J: TRBJ2-3; length: 14; D: TRBD2; size: .; V: TRBV20-1
DNA: TGTGCCACAGGGACAGATACGAACACTGAAGCTTTCTTT; CDR3: CATGTDTNTEAFF; J: TRBJ1-1; length: 13; D: TRBD1; size: few; V: TRBV10-3
DNA: TGTGCCAGCAGCGAGGGGATCAGCTCCTACAATGAGCAGTTCTTC; CDR3: CASSEGISSYNEQFF; J: TRBJ2-1; length: 15; D: .; size: few; V: TRBV12-3/TRBV12-4
DNA: TGTGCCAGCAGCTTAGACCAGAACACTGAAGCTTTCTTT; CDR3: CASSLDQNTEAFF; J: TRBJ1-1; length: 13; D: .; size: many; V: TRBV5-1
DNA: TGCAGTGCTAGGGGGTCTAGAGGACGATCCACAGATACGCAGTATTTT; CDR3: CSARGSRGRSTDTQYF; J: TRBJ2-3; length: 16; D: .; size: .; V: TRBV20-1
DNA: TGTGCCAGCAGCTTAGGGCTCTGGAGGACCGGGGAGCTGTTTTTT; CDR3: CASSLGLWRTGELFF; J: TRBJ2-2; length: 15; D: .; size: few; V: TRBV7-2
DNA: TGTGCCATCCGACAGGGGGCTGGAGAGCAGTACTTC; CDR3: CAIRQGAGEQYF; J: TRBJ2-7; length: 12; D: TRBD1; size: few; V: TRBV5-4
DNA: TGTGCCAGCAGCAACACTACCCCGAACACCGGGGAGCTGTTTTTT; CDR3: CASSNTTPNTGELFF; J: TRBJ2-2; length: 15; D: .; size: few; V: TRBV21-1
DNA: TGTGCCAGCAGCGTGGGACAGGGCGGAGGCTACACCTTC; CDR3: CASSVGQGGGYTF; J: TRBJ1-2; length: 13; D: TRBD1; size: .; V: TRBV7-2
DNA: TGTGCCAGCAGCGGGGGAGAGACGAACACCGGGGAGCTGTTTTTT; CDR3: CASSGGETNTGELFF; J: TRBJ2-2; length: 15; D: .; size: .; V: TRBV9
DNA: TGTGCCAGCAGCCACCGGGGGGGCGATTGGGTTACCTACGAGCAGTACTTC; CDR3: CASSHRGGDWVTYEQYF; J: TRBJ2-7; length: 17; D: TRBD2; size: .; V: TRBV7-9
DNA: TGTGCCAGCAGCTCCCAGAGACAGGGCCCATCTAATGAAAAACTGTTTTTT; CDR3: CASSSQRQGPSNEKLFF; J: TRBJ1-4; length: 17; D: TRBD1; size: few; V: TRBV7-9
DNA: TGCGCCAGCAGCTCCCCTAGAACTAGCGGGAGGGCCTCTGGGAATGAGCAGTTCTTC; CDR3: CASSSPRTSGRASGNEQFF; J: TRBJ2-1; length: 19; D: TRBD2; size: .; V: TRBV5-1
DNA: TGCAGCTCCGAAGCGGGGGCTGAAGCTTTCTTT; CDR3: CSSEAGAEAFF; J: TRBJ1-1; length: 11; D: .; size: .; V: TRBV29-1
DNA: TGTGCCAGCAGCCAACCTCCCCCGGGACAGGGGATCTCCTACGAGCAGTACTTC; CDR3: CASSQPPPGQGISYEQYF; J: TRBJ2-7; length: 18; D: TRBD1; size: once; V: TRBV7-3
DNA: TGTGCCAGCTCACGAGAGACAGGGGGAAGAGATGAGCAGTTCTTC; CDR3: CASSRETGGRDEQFF; J: TRBJ2-1; length: 15; D: TRBD1; size: .; V: TRBV18